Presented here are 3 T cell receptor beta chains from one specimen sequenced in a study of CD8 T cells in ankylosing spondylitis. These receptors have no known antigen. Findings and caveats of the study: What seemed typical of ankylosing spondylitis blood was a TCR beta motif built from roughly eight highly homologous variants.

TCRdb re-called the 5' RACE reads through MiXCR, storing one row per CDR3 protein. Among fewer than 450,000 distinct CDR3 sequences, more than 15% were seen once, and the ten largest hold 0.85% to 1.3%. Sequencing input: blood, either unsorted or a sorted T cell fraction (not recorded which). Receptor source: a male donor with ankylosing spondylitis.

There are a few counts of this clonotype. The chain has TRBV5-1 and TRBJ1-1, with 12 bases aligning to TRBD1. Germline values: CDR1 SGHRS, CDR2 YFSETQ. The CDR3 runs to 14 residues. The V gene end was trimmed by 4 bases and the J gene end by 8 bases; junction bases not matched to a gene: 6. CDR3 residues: CASSPRDRGLEAFF. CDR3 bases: TGCGCCAGCAGCCCCCGGGACAGGGGGCTCGAAGCTTTCTTT.

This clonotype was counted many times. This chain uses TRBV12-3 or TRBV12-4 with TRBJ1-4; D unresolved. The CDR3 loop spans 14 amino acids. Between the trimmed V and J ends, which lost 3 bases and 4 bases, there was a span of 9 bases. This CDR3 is CASSLAGINEKLFF. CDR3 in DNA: TGTGCCAGCAGTTTGGCAGGAATTAATGAAAAACTGTTTTTT.

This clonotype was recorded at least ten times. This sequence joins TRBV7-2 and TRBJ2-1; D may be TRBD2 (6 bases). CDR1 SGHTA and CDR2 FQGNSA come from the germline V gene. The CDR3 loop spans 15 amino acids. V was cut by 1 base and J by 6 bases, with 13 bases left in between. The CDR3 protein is CASSLVGEVRNEQFF. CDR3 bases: TGTGCCAGCAGCTTAGTGGGGGAGGTCCGCAATGAGCAGTTCTTC.